What follows are 26 T cell receptor beta chains derived from one specimen sequenced in a study of beta chain features in type 1 diabetes. Of the isolated RNA, all was reverse transcribed, and so the sequenced material was expressed TCRB transcripts. TCRdb keeps only in-frame clones here, not all; method: immunoSEQ multiplex PCR. The table lists 300,000 to 350,000 clones, about a tenth of them singletons. Antigens for these TCRs are unknown. Notes on the study in general: Among patients with Type 1 diabetes, TCRB CDR3s were moderately but significantly shorter in every one of the four CD4+ subsets.

The sequencing sample was made of central memory CD4+ T cells from blood. The receptors derive from a young man with type 1 diabetes.

This clone was counted a few times. This chain links TRBV10-3 with TRBJ2-7; TRBD1 agrees at 12 bases. CDR1 and CDR2 (germline): ENHRY, SYGVKD. CDR3 size: 14 residues. The junction had 6 bases not matched to a gene; V was cut back by 7 bases and J by 5 bases. For the CDR3, the DNA is TGTGCCATCAAGCCGGGACAGGGGGCCCACGAGCAGTACTTC. This encodes CAIKPGQGAHEQYF.

The genes are TRBV11-2 and TRBJ1-1; D remains ambiguous. The ends were cut back, 1 base at V and 6 bases at J, with 15 bases in the middle. The CDR3 consists of 15 residues. Germline values: CDR1 SGHAT, CDR2 FQNNGV. Here the CDR3 reads CASSLALSSDAEAFF. The CDR3, as DNA: TGTGCCAGCAGCTTAGCTCTCAGTTCAGACGCTGAAGCTTTCTTT.

The chain uses TRBV30 and TRBJ1-6; D unresolved. Trimming stripped 8 bases from V and 3 bases from J, with 17 bases between. This CDR3 is 15 amino acids long. The V gene's germline CDR1 is GTSNPN and CDR2 SVGIG (reference sequence). The DNA of the CDR3 is TGTGCCCGTCAGGTCAACTCGGGCTATAATTCACCCCTCCACTTT. It encodes CARQVNSGYNSPLHF.

Concerning this clone: It may be a read error: a sequence one base away is much more abundant. In the same sample, other DNA sequences code for this CDR3. The genes are TRBV6-6 and TRBJ2-3, with D uncertain. This CDR3 contains 14 residues. Germline V lookup: CDR1 MNHNY, CDR2 SVGAGI (reference sequence). V gave up 2 bases and J gave up 6 bases, with 12 bases separating them. The CDR3 coding sequence is TGTGCCAGCAGTTACGGGCAGGACGGGGATACGCAGTATTTT. This translates into CASSYGQDGDTQYF.

The rearrangement links TRBV4-3 to TRBJ2-7; 11 nucleotides agree with TRBD1. The J segment lost 3 bases and the V segment lost 0 bases, leaving 10 bases of the junction unmatched. Per germline, CDR1 LGHNA and CDR2 YSLEER. The CDR3 totals 18 residues. This chain's CDR3 is CASSQDLVGTGGSYEQYF. The CDR3 region has the DNA TGCGCCAGCAGCCAAGATCTTGTCGGGACAGGGGGGAGCTACGAGCAGTACTTC.

This chain joins TRBV6-6 and TRBJ1-4, with 7 bases identical to TRBD1. Germline-derived CDR1 and CDR2 are MNHNY and SVGAGI (reference sequence). Trimming cost V 6 bases and J 8 bases; bases outside gene matches: 6. This CDR3 region has 13 residues. Here the CDR3 DNA reads TGTGCCAGCAGGCAACAGGGGAGAGAAAAACTGTTTTTT. As protein: CASRQQGREKLFF.

The chain recombines TRBV28 with TRBJ2-1; D is perhaps TRBD1 or TRBD2 (5 bases each). Germline lookup yields CDR1 MDHEN and CDR2 SYDVKM. The V gene lost 5 bases and the J gene lost 7 bases, with 15 bases spanning the gap. This CDR3 region has 14 residues. CDR3 residues: CASSLGLAGNEQFF. CDR3 nucleotides: TGTGCCAGCAGTCTTGGACTCGCAGGGAATGAGCAGTTCTTC.

The V and J genes are TRBV9 and TRBJ2-3; D is possibly TRBD2 (6 bases). This CDR3 spans 17 amino acids. Looked up from germline, CDR1 is SGDLS and CDR2 is YYNGEE. Trimming removed 4 bases from V and 6 bases from J, with 24 bases in between. CDR3: CASSFSLAGRNKDTQYF. Written as DNA, the CDR3 is TGTGCCAGCAGCTTCTCGTTGGCGGGACGTAACAAGGATACGCAGTATTTT. The full variable domain, completed using reference TRBV9 and TRBJ2-3, is DSGVTQTPKHLITATGQRVTLRCSPRSGDLSVYWYQQSLDQGLQFLIQYYNGEERAKGNILERFSAQQFPDLHSELNLSSLELGDSALYFCASSFSLAGRNKDTQYFGPGTRLTVL.

J is TRBJ2-2 and V is TRBV28; D remains ambiguous. V lost 6 bases and J lost 2, with 10 bases in between. The CDR3 has 14 residues. The V gene's germline CDR1 is MDHEN and CDR2 SYDVKM. The CDR3 DNA follows: TGTGCCAGCAGAGGTCAGGCTAACACCGGGGAGCTGTTTTTT. Translated, it gives CASRGQANTGELFF.

This clone was detected many times. The chain recombines TRBV11-2 with TRBJ2-5; 10 positions match TRBD1. V was clipped by 1 base and J by 5 bases; unmatched bases: 1. The length of the CDR3 is 14 residues. Germline CDR1 is SGHAT and CDR2 is FQNNGV. The CDR3 protein is CASSLGQGAETQYF. In DNA, the CDR3 is TGTGCCAGCAGCTTAGGACAGGGGGCGGAGACCCAGTACTTC.

This clone was counted only a few times. J is TRBJ2-1 and V is TRBV7-2, with 13 bases fitting TRBD2. Germline CDR1 and CDR2: SGHTA and FQGNSA. V lost 5 bases and J lost 4; bases outside the gene matches: 8. This CDR3 comprises 17 residues. CDR3 protein: CASSPNALAGGYNEQFF. The CDR3 nucleotides are TGTGCCAGCAGCCCCAACGCACTAGCGGGGGGGTACAATGAGCAGTTCTTC.

V is TRBV6-6 and J is TRBJ2-5; no firm D call. The CDR3 spans 13 residues. From germline, CDR1 is MNHNY and CDR2 SVGAGI (reference sequence). Trimming shortened V by 4 bases and J by 5 bases, and 11 bases separated the two germline ends. CDR3: CASSLPQAETQYF. The CDR3 DNA sequence: TGTGCCAGCAGTTTACCCCAGGCGGAGACCCAGTACTTC.

The table lists this clone with a few counts. The V gene is TRBV18, the J gene TRBJ2-3; 8 nucleotides align to TRBD1. Trimming at V came to 3 bases and at J to 9 bases, leaving 8 bases not matched to a gene. Germline-derived CDR1 and CDR2 are KGHSH and LQKENI. There are 14 residues in the CDR3. As DNA, the CDR3 is TGTGCCAGCTCACCCTCAGGGGGCGAAGTAACGCAGTATTTT. Translation gives CASSPSGGEVTQYF.

This rearrangement joins TRBV9 to TRBJ2-5; D might be TRBD1 (6 bases). Germline assignment: CDR1 SGDLS and CDR2 YYNGEE. This CDR3 spans 16 amino acids. V dropped 0 bases and J dropped 5 bases, with 17 bases sitting between them. The CDR3 region has the DNA TGTGCCAGCAGCGTAGCCCAGGGGCAACAGCAGGAGACCCAGTACTTC. This encodes CASSVAQGQQQETQYF.

The chain uses TRBV10-2 and TRBJ2-5, with D possibly being TRBD1 or TRBD2 (5 bases each). Trimming left V 3 bases short and J 4 bases short, with 9 bases between. This CDR3 is 13 amino acids long. The germline V gene has CDR1 WSHSY and CDR2 SAAADI. CDR3 in amino acids: CASSERGPETQYF. The CDR3 DNA reads TGCGCCAGCAGTGAAAGGGGACCAGAGACCCAGTACTTC.

This clone was observed a few times. The gene calls are TRBV18 and TRBJ2-5; 7 bases align to TRBD1. V shed 6 bases, J shed 5 bases, and the junction held 15 bases outside the gene matches. Per the germline V gene, CDR1 is KGHSH and CDR2 is LQKENI. The CDR3 totals 16 residues. CDR3 bases: TGTGCCAGCTCCCGAAGGAGCACAGGGGAGTCGGAGACCCAGTACTTC. It encodes CASSRRSTGESETQYF.

The gene calls are TRBV2 and TRBJ1-6; the match to TRBD1 covers 8 bases. Losses at the gene ends were 4 bases for V and 10 bases for J; bases not matched to a gene: 3. Germline assignment: CDR1 SNHLY and CDR2 FYNNEI. CDR3 size: 13 residues. CDR3 coding DNA: TGTGCCAGCAGTGCAGGGGGCTGGTCACCCCTCCACTTT. This sequence encodes CASSAGGWSPLHF. Variable domain in full (rest from reference TRBV2 and TRBJ1-6): EPEVTQTPSHQVTQMGQEVILRCVPISNHLYFYWYRQILGQKVEFLVSFYNNEISEKSEIFDDQFSVERPDGSNFTLKIRSTKLEDSAMYFCASSAGGWSPLHFGNGTRLTVT.

The CDR3 loop is CASTRNGGSSNQPQHF. In nucleotides, the CDR3 is TGTGCCAGTACCCGAAACGGGGGGTCTAGCAATCAGCCCCAGCATTTT. The chain joins TRBV19 to TRBJ1-5, with D perhaps TRBD1 (5 bases). CDR1 and CDR2 from the germline V gene are LNHDA and SQIVND (reference sequence). This CDR3 spans 16 amino acids. The germline V and J ends were trimmed by 7 bases and 0 bases, with 16 bases remaining between them.

This clone came up many times. The chain combines TRBV27 with TRBJ2-7, with D perhaps assigned TRBD1 or TRBD2 (5 bases each). Trimming took off 2 bases at V and 3 bases at J, with 17 bases between the two ends. The CDR3 has 16 residues. Germline values: CDR1 MNHEY, CDR2 SMNVEV (reference sequence). The CDR3 reads CASSLIGTNSYYEQYF. CDR3 DNA sequence: TGTGCCAGCAGTTTAATCGGGACGAACTCCTACTACGAGCAGTACTTC.

This clone was detected a few times. This chain links TRBV5-1 with TRBJ2-6; D remains unclear. Germline V gives CDR1 SGHRS, CDR2 YFSETQ. Trimming removed 5 bases at V and 4 bases at J, with 13 bases between. The CDR3 runs to 15 residues. The CDR3: CASSTVLPGANVLTF. CDR3 DNA: TGCGCCAGCAGTACGGTCCTTCCGGGGGCCAACGTCCTGACTTTC. Variable domain in full (rest from reference TRBV5-1 and TRBJ2-6): KAGVTQTPRYLIKTRGQQVTLSCSPISGHRSVSWYQQTPGQGLQFLFEYFSETQRNKGNFPGRFSGRQFSNSRSEMNVSTLELGDSALYLCASSTVLPGANVLTFGAGSRLTVL.

This clone appeared many times. The chain has TRBV2 and TRBJ1-6, with TRBD1 matching over 7 bases. This CDR3 comprises 15 residues. V gave up 1 base and J gave up 7 bases; unmatched junction bases: 4. Germline V gives CDR1 SNHLY, CDR2 FYNNEI. CDR3 sequence reads: CASSEEGAENSPLHF. In DNA form, the CDR3 reads TGTGCCAGCAGTGAAGAGGGGGCGGAAAATTCACCCCTCCACTTT. Full variable domain (missing parts from reference TRBV2 and TRBJ1-6): EPEVTQTPSHQVTQMGQEVILRCVPISNHLYFYWYRQILGQKVEFLVSFYNNEISEKSEIFDDQFSVERPDGSNFTLKIRSTKLEDSAMYFCASSEEGAENSPLHFGNGTRLTVT.

This clone occurred a few times. This specimen includes other DNA sequences encoding the same CDR3. The rearrangement joins TRBV7-9 to TRBJ2-5, with a possible D match to TRBD2 (6 bases). The CDR3 has 14 amino acids. Per the germline V gene, CDR1 is SEHNR and CDR2 is FQNEAQ (reference sequence). V lost 0 bases and J 2 bases, leaving 7 bases between the germline ends. The CDR3 here is CASSLAGGQETQYF. The CDR3 DNA sequence: TGTGCCAGCAGCTTAGCGGGGGGACAAGAGACCCAGTACTTC.

The CDR3 DNA reads TGTGCCAGCAGTACACGAGTTTTTTATGGCTACACCTTC. Encoded protein: CASSTRVFYGYTF. This chain joins TRBV6-5 and TRBJ1-2; D not resolved. V was trimmed by 5 bases and J by 5 bases, leaving 12 bases between them. CDR3 length equals 13 residues. Germline assignment: CDR1 MNHEY and CDR2 SVGAGI.

This clone was detected only a few times. This chain links TRBV7-2 with TRBJ2-5; possibly TRBD1 for D (5 bases). Germline-derived CDR1 and CDR2 are SGHTA and FQGNSA. The CDR3 covers 14 residues. V lost 3 bases and J 0 bases, leaving 8 bases between the germline ends. This CDR3 reads CASSFGADQETQYF. Written as DNA, the CDR3 is TGTGCCAGCAGCTTTGGGGCAGACCAAGAGACCCAGTACTTC.

To note about this clone: Other DNA sequences of this sample code for an identical CDR3. This chain joins TRBV28 and TRBJ1-2; D is unclear. This CDR3 is 11 amino acids long. Trimming took off 6 bases at V and 2 bases at J, with 4 bases between the two ends. CDR1 MDHEN and CDR2 SYDVKM come from the germline V gene. This CDR3 reads CASRVNYGYTF. In DNA form, the CDR3 reads TGTGCCAGCAGGGTCAACTATGGCTACACCTTC.

Only a few counts were recorded for this clone. The chain employs TRBV2 and TRBJ2-5; 7 bases align to TRBD1. The CDR3 spans 13 residues. Trimming removed 7 bases from V and 1 base from J; junction bases left unmatched: 3. The germline gives CDR1 SNHLY, CDR2 FYNNEI. Here the CDR3 DNA reads TGTGCCAGCAACCGGGACAGCCAAGAGACCCAGTACTTC. Protein sequence: CASNRDSQETQYF.